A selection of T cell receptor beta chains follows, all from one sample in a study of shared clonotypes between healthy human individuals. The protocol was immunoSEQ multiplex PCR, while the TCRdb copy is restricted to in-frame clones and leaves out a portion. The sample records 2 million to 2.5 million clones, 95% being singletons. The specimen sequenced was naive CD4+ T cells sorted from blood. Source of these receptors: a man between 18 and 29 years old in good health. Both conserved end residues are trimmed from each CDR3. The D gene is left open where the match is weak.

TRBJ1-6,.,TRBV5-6,ASSLIHSALGNSPLH
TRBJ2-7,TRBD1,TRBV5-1,ASSPRQGTYEQY
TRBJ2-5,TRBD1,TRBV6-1,ASSQDRGETQY
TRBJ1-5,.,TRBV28,ASREGGVQPQH
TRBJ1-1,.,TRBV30,AWSESLNTEAF
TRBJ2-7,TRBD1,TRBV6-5,ATLRGPSDEQY
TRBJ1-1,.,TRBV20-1,SASVNTEAF
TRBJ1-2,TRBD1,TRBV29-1,SVDDLDRHGYT
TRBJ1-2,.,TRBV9,ASSVDQAGYGYT
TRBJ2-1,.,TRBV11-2,ASSLDDWQEQF
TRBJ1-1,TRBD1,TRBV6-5,ASSPTGQGWTEAF
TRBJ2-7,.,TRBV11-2,ASSSFRGYEQY
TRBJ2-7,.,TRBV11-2,ASSLDLGPAYEQY
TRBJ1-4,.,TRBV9,ASSVGTGHEKLF
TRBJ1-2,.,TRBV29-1,SVADGLGYT
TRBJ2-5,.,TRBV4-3,ASSSMGSVETQY
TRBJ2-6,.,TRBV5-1,ASSLDPSGANVLT
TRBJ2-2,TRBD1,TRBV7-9,ASSLRDSYTGELF
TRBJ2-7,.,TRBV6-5,ASSMGSVGSYEQY
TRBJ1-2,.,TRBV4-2,ASSQDSGVRGYT
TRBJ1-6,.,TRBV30,AWRINSPLH
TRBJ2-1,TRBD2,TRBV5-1,ASSLVAGGNEQF
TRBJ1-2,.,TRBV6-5,ASSYIASANYGYT
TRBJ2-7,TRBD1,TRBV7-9,ASTLETWTGVNEQY
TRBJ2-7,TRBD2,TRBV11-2,ASSPGLAGSYEQY
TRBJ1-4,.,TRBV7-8,ASSLQVAQRHEKLF
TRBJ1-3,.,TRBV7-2,ASSLGFGGNTIY